This T cell receptor beta chain was documented in a study of T cells in Graves' hyperthyroidism and ophthalmopathy. Germline assignment: CDR1 MNHEY and CDR2 SVGEGT. V lost 7 bases and J lost 8, with 15 bases in between. This CDR3 has 13 residues. Amplification yielded TCR beta CDR3 regions, with RNA transcripts as the source. Primed by the HTBI set, a first-round RT-PCR was run on the TCR CDR3. MiXCR was run by TCRdb on the multiplex PCR reads, yielding one entry per CDR3 protein. The table has a few hundred thousand distinct CDR3 sequences, about 15% seen once; the top ten hold approximately 7.4%. Stable disease denoted Graves' hyperthyroidism without ophthalmopathy progression within 18 months. Criteria for exclusion of patients were uncontrolled infection, other autoimmune disease, pregnancy or lactation. PBMCs came from more than 9.5 ml fresh peripheral blood. This clonotype was picked up many times.

This sequence originates from a woman in her twenties or thirties with Graves' hyperthyroidism. The chain uses TRBV6-2 or TRBV6-3 and TRBJ2-1, with D unresolved. The sequencing input was blood. The CDR3 DNA follows: TGTGCCAGCACCCTAGTAGCCTCCCATGAGCAGTTCTTC. Protein: CASTLVASHEQFF.